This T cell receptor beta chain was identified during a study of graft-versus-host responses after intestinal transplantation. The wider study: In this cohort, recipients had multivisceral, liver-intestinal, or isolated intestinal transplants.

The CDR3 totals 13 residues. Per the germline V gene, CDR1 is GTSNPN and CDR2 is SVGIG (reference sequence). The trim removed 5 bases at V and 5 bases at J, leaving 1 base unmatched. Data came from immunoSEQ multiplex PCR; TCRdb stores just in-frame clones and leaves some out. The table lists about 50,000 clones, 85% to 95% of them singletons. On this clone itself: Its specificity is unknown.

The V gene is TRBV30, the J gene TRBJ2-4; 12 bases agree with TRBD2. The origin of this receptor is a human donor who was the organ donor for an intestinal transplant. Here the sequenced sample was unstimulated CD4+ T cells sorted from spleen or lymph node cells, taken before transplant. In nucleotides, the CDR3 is TGTGCCTGGGGGACTAGCGGGCAAAACATTCAGTACTTC. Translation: CAWGTSGQNIQYF. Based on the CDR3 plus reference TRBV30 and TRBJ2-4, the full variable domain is SQTIHQWPATLVQPVGSPLSLECTVEGTSNPNLYWYRQAAGRGLQLLFYSVGIGQISSEVPQNLSASRPQDRQFILSSKKLLLSDSGFYLCAWGTSGQNIQYFGAGTRLSVL.